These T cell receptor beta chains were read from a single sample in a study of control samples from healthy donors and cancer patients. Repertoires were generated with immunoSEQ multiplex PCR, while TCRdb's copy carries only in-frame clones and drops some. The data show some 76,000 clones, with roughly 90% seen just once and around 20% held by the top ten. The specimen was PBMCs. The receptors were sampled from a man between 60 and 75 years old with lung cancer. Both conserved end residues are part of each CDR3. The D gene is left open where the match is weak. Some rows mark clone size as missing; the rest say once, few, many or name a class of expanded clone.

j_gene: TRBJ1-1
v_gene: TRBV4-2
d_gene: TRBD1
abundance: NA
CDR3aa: CASSFPGTGGLTEAFF
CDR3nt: TGTGCCAGCAGCTTCCCCGGGACAGGGGGCTTGACTGAAGCTTTCTTT

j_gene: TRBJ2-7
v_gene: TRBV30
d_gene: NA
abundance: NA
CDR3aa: CAWRPPSTEQYF
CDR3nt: TGTGCCTGGAGACCCCCCAGTACCGAGCAGTACTTC

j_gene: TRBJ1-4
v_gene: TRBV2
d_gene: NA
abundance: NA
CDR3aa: CASTKTLGLRGNEKLFF
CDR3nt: TGTGCCAGCACTAAGACCTTAGGATTGCGGGGGAATGAAAAACTGTTTTTT

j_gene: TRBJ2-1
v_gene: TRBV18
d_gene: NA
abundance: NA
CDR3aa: CASSPGGGRGEQFF
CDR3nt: TGTGCCAGCTCACCGGGCGGGGGCCGCGGTGAGCAGTTCTTC

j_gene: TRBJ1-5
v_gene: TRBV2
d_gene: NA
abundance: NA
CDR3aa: CASSEGIGSNQPQHF
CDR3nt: TGTGCCAGCAGTGAAGGGATTGGTTCGAATCAGCCCCAGCATTTT

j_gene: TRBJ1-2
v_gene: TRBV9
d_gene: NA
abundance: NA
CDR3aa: CASSVEGTYGYTF
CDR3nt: TGTGCCAGCAGCGTAGAGGGAACCTATGGCTACACCTTC

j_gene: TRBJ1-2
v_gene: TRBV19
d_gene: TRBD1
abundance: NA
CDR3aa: CASIKGSAGGYYGYTF
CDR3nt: TGTGCCAGTATTAAAGGATCGGCAGGGGGATACTATGGCTACACCTTC

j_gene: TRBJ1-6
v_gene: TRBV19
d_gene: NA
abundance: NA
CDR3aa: CASSTAVDRPLHF
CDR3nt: TGTGCCAGTAGTACCGCTGTGGATAGGCCCCTCCACTTT

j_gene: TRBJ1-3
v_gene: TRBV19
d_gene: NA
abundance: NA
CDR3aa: CASSEGGRNSGNTIYF
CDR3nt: TGTGCCAGTAGTGAAGGGGGACGGAACTCTGGAAACACCATATATTTT

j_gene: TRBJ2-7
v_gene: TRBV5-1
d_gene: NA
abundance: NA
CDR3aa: CASSLGPGPYEQYF
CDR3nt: TGCGCCAGCAGCTTGGGCCCAGGGCCCTACGAGCAGTACTTC

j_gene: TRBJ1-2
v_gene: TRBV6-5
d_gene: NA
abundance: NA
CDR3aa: CASSPLGGAKGYTF
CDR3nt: TGTGCCAGCAGCCCCCTGGGGGGGGCGAAAGGCTACACCTTC

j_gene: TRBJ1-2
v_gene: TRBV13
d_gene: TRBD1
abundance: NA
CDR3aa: CASSSGTGRGYTF
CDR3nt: TGTGCCAGCAGCTCGGGGACAGGGAGGGGCTACACCTTC

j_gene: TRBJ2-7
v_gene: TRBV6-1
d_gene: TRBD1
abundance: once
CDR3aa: CASSDGTGLYYEQYF
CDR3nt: TGTGCCAGCAGTGACGGGACAGGCCTATACTACGAGCAGTACTTC

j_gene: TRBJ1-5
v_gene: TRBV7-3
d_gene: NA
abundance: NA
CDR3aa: CASSLFSGAQPQHF
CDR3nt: TGTGCCAGCAGCTTATTTTCAGGGGCTCAGCCCCAGCATTTT

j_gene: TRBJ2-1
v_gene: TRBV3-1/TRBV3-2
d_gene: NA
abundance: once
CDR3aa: CASSQVRNEQFF
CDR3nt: TGTGCCAGCAGCCAAGTTCGAAATGAGCAGTTCTTC

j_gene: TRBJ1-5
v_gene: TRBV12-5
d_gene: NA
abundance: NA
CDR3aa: CASGLNRDGASSQPQHF
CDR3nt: TGTGCTAGTGGTTTGAATCGGGACGGCGCGTCTTCGCAGCCCCAGCATTTT

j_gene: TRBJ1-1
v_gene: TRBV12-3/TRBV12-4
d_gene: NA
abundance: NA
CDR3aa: CASSFQNTEAFF
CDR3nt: TGTGCCAGCAGCTTTCAGAACACTGAAGCTTTCTTT

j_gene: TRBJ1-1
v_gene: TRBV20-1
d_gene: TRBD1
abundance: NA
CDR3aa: CSASYGQDTEAFF
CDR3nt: TGCAGTGCTAGTTATGGACAGGACACTGAAGCTTTCTTT

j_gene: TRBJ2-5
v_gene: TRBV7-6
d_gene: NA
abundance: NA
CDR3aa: CASSPMGETQYF
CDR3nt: TGTGCCAGCAGCCCGATGGGGGAGACCCAGTACTTC

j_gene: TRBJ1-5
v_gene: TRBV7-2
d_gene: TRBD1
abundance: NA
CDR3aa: CASSLFSGQTNQPQHF
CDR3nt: TGTGCCAGCAGCTTATTCTCGGGACAGACTAATCAGCCCCAGCATTTT

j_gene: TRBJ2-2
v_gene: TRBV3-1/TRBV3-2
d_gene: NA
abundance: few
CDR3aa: CASRDYITGELFF
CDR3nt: TGTGCCAGCAGGGACTATATCACCGGGGAGCTGTTTTTT

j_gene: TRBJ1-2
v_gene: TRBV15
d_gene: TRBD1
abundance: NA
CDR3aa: CATSRDLGQDKNYGYTF
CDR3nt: TGTGCCACCAGCAGAGATCTAGGACAGGATAAAAACTATGGCTACACCTTC

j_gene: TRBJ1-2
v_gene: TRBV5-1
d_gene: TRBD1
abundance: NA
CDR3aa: CASSLNTGDYGYTF
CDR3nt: TGCGCCAGCAGCTTGAACACAGGGGACTATGGCTACACCTTC

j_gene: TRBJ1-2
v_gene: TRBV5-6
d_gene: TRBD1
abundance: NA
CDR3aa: CASRTPQGGYGYTF
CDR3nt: TGTGCCAGCAGAACACCCCAGGGGGGGTATGGCTACACCTTC

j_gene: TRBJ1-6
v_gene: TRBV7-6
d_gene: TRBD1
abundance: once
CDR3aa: CASSLRTGDNSPLHF
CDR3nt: TGTGCCAGCAGCTTAAGGACAGGGGATAATTCACCCCTCCACTTT

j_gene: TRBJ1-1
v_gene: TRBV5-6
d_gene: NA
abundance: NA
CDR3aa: CASSFYGAGDTEAFF
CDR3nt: TGTGCCAGCAGCTTCTATGGGGCTGGGGACACTGAAGCTTTCTTT

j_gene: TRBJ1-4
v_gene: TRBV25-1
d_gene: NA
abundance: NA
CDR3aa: CASSYSATNEKLFF
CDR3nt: TGTGCCAGCAGTTACAGTGCAACTAATGAAAAACTGTTTTTT

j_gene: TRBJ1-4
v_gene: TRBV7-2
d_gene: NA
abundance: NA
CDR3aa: CASSPDPYTNEKLFF
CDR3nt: TGTGCCAGCAGCCCTGACCCCTATACTAACGAAAAACTGTTTTTT